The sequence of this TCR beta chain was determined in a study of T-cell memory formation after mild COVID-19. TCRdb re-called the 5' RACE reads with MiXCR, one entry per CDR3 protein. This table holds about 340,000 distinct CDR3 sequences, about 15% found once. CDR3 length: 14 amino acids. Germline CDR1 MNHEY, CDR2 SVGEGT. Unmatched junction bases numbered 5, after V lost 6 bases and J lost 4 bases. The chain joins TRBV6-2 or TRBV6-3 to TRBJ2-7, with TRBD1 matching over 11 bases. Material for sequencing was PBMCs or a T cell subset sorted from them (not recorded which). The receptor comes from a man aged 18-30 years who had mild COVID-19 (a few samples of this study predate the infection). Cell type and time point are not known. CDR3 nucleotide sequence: TGTGCCAGCAGACAGGGGACAGGGGGGTACGAGCAGTACTTC. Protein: CASRQGTGGYEQYF.